This T cell receptor (beta chain) was sequenced in a study of shared clonotypes between healthy human individuals. Overall study results and limits: As a rule, naive subsets had a larger estimated richness than memory subsets. Naive CD4 clonotype sharing across a few donors was around 5.5%. Incomplete sequencing of sorted subsets was indicated by rarefaction despite large depth.

Data came from immunoSEQ multiplex PCR; TCRdb stores just in-frame clones and leaves some out. This sample has about 1,900,000 clones, with 85% to 95% found just once. J lost 1 base, V lost 5 bases, and 4 bases had no gene match. This CDR3 region has 17 residues. Looked up from germline, CDR1 is MNHEY and CDR2 is SMNVEV (reference sequence). This clone was picked up one time. The antigen is unknown. CD45RO-negative CD8 cells positively selected for CCR7 made up the naive population, which excluded terminally differentiated effector memory CD45RA+ cells. All the donors were Caucasian adults who lived in Nashville, Tennessee.

Input material: naive CD8+ T cells sorted from blood. The chain carries TRBV27 and TRBJ2-3, with 15 bases matching TRBD2. The receptor was derived from a man aged 18 to 29 in good health. DNA for the CDR3: TGTGCCAGCAGTGGACTAGCGGGGGGGCCGGGCACAGATACGCAGTATTTT. Amino acid sequence: CASSGLAGGPGTDTQYF.